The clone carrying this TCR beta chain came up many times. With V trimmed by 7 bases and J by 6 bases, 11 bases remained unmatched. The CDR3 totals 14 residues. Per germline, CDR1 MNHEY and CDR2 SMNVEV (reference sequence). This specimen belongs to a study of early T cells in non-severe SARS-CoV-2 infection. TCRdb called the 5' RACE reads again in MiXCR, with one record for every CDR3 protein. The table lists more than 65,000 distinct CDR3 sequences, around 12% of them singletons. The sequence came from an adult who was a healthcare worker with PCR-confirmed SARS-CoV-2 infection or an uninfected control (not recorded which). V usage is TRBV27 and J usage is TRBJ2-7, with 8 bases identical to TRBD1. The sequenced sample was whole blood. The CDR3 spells CASIQGQGWGEQYF. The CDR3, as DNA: TGTGCCAGCATCCAAGGACAGGGATGGGGCGAGCAGTACTTC.